Given below is one T cell receptor (beta chain) in context. The V end was cut by 0 bases, the J end by 7 bases, with 10 bases between. This CDR3 is 14 amino acids long. Germline assignment: CDR1 SEHNR and CDR2 FQNEAQ (reference sequence). The source of the sample is a study of blood T cell repertoires in COVID-19. The repertoire was sequenced with immunoSEQ multiplex PCR; TCRdb's copy has only in-frame clones and lacks some. The sample has about 330,000 clones, less than 90% seen once; the top ten hold more than 0.9%. This TCR derives from a woman younger than 45 who had recovered from COVID-19. Sequencing used PBMCs or T cells enriched from blood (not recorded which). V usage is TRBV7-9 and J usage is TRBJ1-5; no clear D. CDR3 coding DNA: TGTGCCAGCAGCTTAGCCTCGGAGGTACAGCCCCAGCATTTT. Translation: CASSLASEVQPQHF.